Listed here is a single T cell receptor (beta chain). These data originate in a study of blood T cell repertoires in COVID-19. Looked up from germline, CDR1 is LGHDT and CDR2 is YNNKEL (reference sequence). Trimming took off 0 bases at V and 5 bases at J, with 10 bases between the two ends. The CDR3 covers 15 residues. Original methodology: The assay estimated nucleated cells by amplifying reference gene primers. Measured with immunoSEQ multiplex PCR; TCRdb has only the in-frame clones, and not every one. That table gives V, J and clone size, and the DNA gave D and trimming. The sample consists of over 70,000 clones, about 79% of them appearing once.

This TCR came from a woman aged 55 to 70 with acute or convalescent COVID-19. Sequenced material: peripheral blood. V and J are TRBV3-1 (or the pseudogene TRBV3-2) and TRBJ1-4; D not resolved. As DNA, the CDR3 is TGTGCCAGCAGCCAAGATTTTAGGCGGAATGAAAAACTGTTTTTT. Protein product: CASSQDFRRNEKLFF.